Each of the 20 T cell receptor beta chains below was sequenced from the same sample in a study of identical twins. Each CDR3 protein is one row after TCRdb ran MiXCR on the 5' RACE reads. In the table there are approximately 1.8 million distinct CDR3 sequences, about 32% of which are singletons. The sample consisted of cord blood. The receptors derive from a newborn girl in good health.

This clonotype was detected once. V and J are TRBV4-1 and TRBJ1-1, with 12 positions matching TRBD1. J lost 3 bases, V lost 2 bases, and 7 bases had no gene match. CDR1 and CDR2 from the germline V gene are MGHRA and YSYEKL. This CDR3 comprises 17 residues. The CDR3 nucleotides read TGCGCCAGCAGCCAATACGGGACAGGGGGCGCGGACACTGAAGCTTTCTTT. The encoded protein is CASSQYGTGGADTEAFF.

This clonotype appeared a few times. The chain uses TRBV5-1 and TRBJ1-5; D gene unclear. Germline CDR1 and CDR2: SGHRS and YFSETQ. The CDR3 is 14 residues long. V was trimmed by 0 bases and J by 5 bases, leaving 9 bases between them. The CDR3 reads CASSLDSPDQPQHF. CDR3 DNA: TGCGCCAGCAGCTTGGACAGCCCCGATCAGCCCCAGCATTTT.

Here the CDR3 DNA reads TGTGCCATCCGATCCGGGACTAGTGGCGTTCCCTCCTACGAGCAGTACTTC. Its translation is CAIRSGTSGVPSYEQYF. The V and J genes are TRBV10-3 and TRBJ2-7; 8 nucleotides match TRBD2. J gave up 0 bases and V 8 bases, and 15 bases lay outside the gene matches. The CDR3 consists of 17 residues. Germline-derived CDR1 and CDR2 are ENHRY and SYGVKD.

The chain employs TRBV20-1 and TRBJ2-2, with 9 bases that match TRBD2. The junction had 3 bases not matched to a gene; V was cut back by 0 bases and J by 4 bases. The CDR3 is 15 amino acids. Per the germline V gene, CDR1 is DFQATT and CDR2 is SNEGSKA (reference sequence). The CDR3 nucleotides are TGCAGTGCTAGAGATCGCGGGAGGGCCACCGGGGAGCTGTTTTTT. Translated, it gives CSARDRGRATGELFF.

As regards this clonotype: A much larger clonotype is one base distant, so this may be a read error. The J gene is TRBJ2-3, the V gene TRBV4-2; D is uncertain. The CDR3 is 13 amino acids. Germline V gene lookup returns CDR1 LGHNA and CDR2 YNFKEQ. Deletions cut 1 base from V and 10 bases from J, with 12 bases between. CDR3 nucleotide sequence: TGTGCCAGCAGCCAAGTCTCGAGCGATGCGCAGTATTTT. Its protein product is CASSQVSSDAQYF.

This clonotype was recorded many times. This chain links TRBV12-3 or TRBV12-4 with TRBJ2-4; D may match TRBD1 or TRBD2 (6 bases each). The CDR3 length is 15 residues. Trimming removed 4 bases at V and 2 bases at J, with 12 bases between. Here the CDR3 reads CASSSVGGSKNIQYF. In nucleotides, the CDR3 is TGTGCCAGCAGTTCAGTAGGGGGGTCCAAAAACATTCAGTACTTC.

This clonotype was detected a few times. This chain uses TRBV7-2 with TRBJ2-7; 15 bases align to TRBD2. This CDR3 comprises 18 residues. V was pared by 0 bases and J by 2 bases, with 5 bases of the junction left unmatched. Germline-derived CDR1 and CDR2 are SGHTA and FQGNSA. CDR3 residues: CASSLAWTSGRVTYEQYF. The CDR3 coding sequence is TGTGCCAGCAGCTTAGCTTGGACTAGCGGGAGGGTGACCTACGAGCAGTACTTC.

The rearrangement uses TRBV4-2 and TRBJ2-1; 8 nucleotides line up with TRBD1. Germline CDR1 LGHNA, CDR2 YNFKEQ. Losses at the gene ends were 0 bases for V and 15 bases for J; bases not matched to a gene: 10. This CDR3 comprises 14 residues. The CDR3 sequence is CASSQDLDRAGPFF. The CDR3 nucleotides are TGTGCCAGCAGCCAAGATTTGGACAGGGCGGGGCCGTTCTTC.

To note about this clonotype: At one end the junction does not follow the germline gene, possibly because of a read error. CDR3 DNA: TGTGCCAACAGCACCGTGAGAGATGAGCAGTTCTTC. Translating gives CANSTVRDEQFF. The chain carries TRBV5-6 and TRBJ2-1; D gene unclear. The CDR3 sequence is 12 residues long. Germline V lookup: CDR1 SGHDT, CDR2 YYEEEE.

J is TRBJ1-2 and V is TRBV20-1; 8 nucleotides match TRBD1. The germline gives CDR1 DFQATT, CDR2 SNEGSKA (reference sequence). This CDR3 is built from 13 residues. V lost 3 bases, J lost 6 bases, and 6 bases stayed unmatched. CDR3 in amino acids: CSARGDRHDGYTF. The CDR3 DNA reads TGCAGTGCTAGGGGGGACAGGCACGATGGCTACACCTTC.

The chain uses TRBV3-1 and TRBJ1-1; no clear D gene. Looked up from germline, CDR1 is LGHDT and CDR2 is YNNKEL (reference sequence). V was pared by 0 bases and J by 1 base, with 15 bases between. The length of the CDR3 is 17 residues. The CDR3 DNA reads as TGTGCCAGCAGCCAAGAGAGGCTTATGGGAAAGAACACTGAAGCTTTCTTT. As protein: CASSQERLMGKNTEAFF.

This rearrangement joins TRBV12-3 or TRBV12-4 to TRBJ2-7, with D uncertain. Trimming left V 3 bases short and J 3 bases short, with 12 bases between. The CDR3 is made up of 14 amino acids. As DNA, the CDR3 is TGTGCCAGCAGTTTGGAGAGAGCCAACTACGAGCAGTACTTC. This encodes CASSLERANYEQYF.

The V call is TRBV4-2, the J call TRBJ2-2; D call uncertain. CDR3 length: 15 amino acids. The ends were cut back, 0 bases at V and 7 bases at J, with 12 bases in the middle. Germline loops: CDR1 LGHNA, CDR2 YNFKEQ. CDR3 sequence (DNA): TGTGCCAGCAGCCAAGATCCCCGTTTCTTCGGGGAGCTGTTTTTT. The encoded protein is CASSQDPRFFGELFF.

The chain has TRBV5-1 and TRBJ2-4; the D gene is possibly TRBD2 (5 bases). In germline, CDR1 is SGHRS, CDR2 YFSETQ. This CDR3 is 12 amino acids long. Trimming pared 0 bases from V and 13 bases from J, leaving 11 bases between. The CDR3 is CASSLVAREQYF. DNA for the CDR3: TGCGCCAGCAGCTTGGTGGCGAGGGAGCAGTACTTC.

The chain carries TRBV7-9 and TRBJ2-7; D not resolved. CDR1 and CDR2 (germline): SEHNR, FQNEAQ (reference sequence). The ends were cut back, 10 bases at V and 3 bases at J, with 19 bases in the middle. CDR3 length equals 14 residues. CDR3 nucleotide sequence: TGTGCCACCGAGGTTCTACCTGGGAACTACGAGCAGTACTTC. Translation gives CATEVLPGNYEQYF.

In this sample, this clonotype turned up a few times. The rearrangement uses TRBV20-1 and TRBJ2-7; D may be TRBD1 or TRBD2 (7 bases each). The CDR3 runs 15 residues. Germline values: CDR1 DFQATT, CDR2 SNEGSKA (reference sequence). Trimming removed 2 bases at V and 2 bases at J, with 16 bases between. CDR3 in DNA: TGCAGTGCTAGACCCAGCGGGACAGCCCCCTACGAGCAGTACTTC. This codes for CSARPSGTAPYEQYF.

The chain combines TRBV6-1 with TRBJ1-1; D is possibly TRBD1 (5 bases). V lost 4 bases, J lost 5 bases, and 17 bases lay in between. The V gene's germline CDR1 is MNHNS and CDR2 SASEGT. The CDR3 extends over 15 amino acids. The CDR3 is CASSGGDRGLTEAFF. The CDR3 DNA follows: TGTGCCAGCAGTGGAGGGGACCGCGGCTTGACTGAAGCTTTCTTT.

The chain links TRBV4-1 to TRBJ1-2; D unresolved. V lost 0 bases and J 1 base, leaving 6 bases between the germline ends. Germline loops: CDR1 MGHRA, CDR2 YSYEKL. CDR3 length equals 14 residues. The DNA of the CDR3 is TGCGCCAGCAGCCAAGACAGCTATAACTATGGCTACACCTTC. It codes for CASSQDSYNYGYTF.

This clonotype was counted only a few times. The V and J genes are TRBV6-6 and TRBJ2-1, with TRBD2 identical over 10 bases. V shed 5 bases and J 5 bases; nucleotides not matched to a gene: 9. This CDR3 contains 16 residues. Germline-derived CDR1 and CDR2 are MNHNY and SVGAGI (reference sequence). The CDR3 is CASSPLWTSGNNEQFF. Written as DNA, the CDR3 is TGTGCCAGCAGTCCCCTCTGGACTAGCGGTAACAATGAGCAGTTCTTC.

The chain is built from TRBV4-2 and TRBJ2-1; D unclear. Trimming removed 4 bases from V and 0 bases from J, with 10 bases in between. This CDR3 spans 15 amino acids. The germline V gene encodes CDR1 LGHNA and CDR2 YNFKEQ. The CDR3 nucleotides are TGTGCCAGCAGCCGCCGGGTGAGCTCCTACAATGAGCAGTTCTTC. This codes for CASSRRVSSYNEQFF.